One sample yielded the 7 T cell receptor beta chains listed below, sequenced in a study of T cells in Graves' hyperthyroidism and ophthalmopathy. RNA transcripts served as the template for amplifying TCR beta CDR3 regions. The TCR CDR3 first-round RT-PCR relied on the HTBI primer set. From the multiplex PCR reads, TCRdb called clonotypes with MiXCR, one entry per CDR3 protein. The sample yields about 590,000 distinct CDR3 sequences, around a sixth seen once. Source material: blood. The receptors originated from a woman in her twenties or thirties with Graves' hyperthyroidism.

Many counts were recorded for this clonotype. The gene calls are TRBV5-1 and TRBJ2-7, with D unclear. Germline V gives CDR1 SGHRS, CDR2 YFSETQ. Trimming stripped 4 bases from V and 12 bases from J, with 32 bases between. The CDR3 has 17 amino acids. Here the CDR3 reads CASSPLVVEPVATVLYF. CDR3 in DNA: TGCGCCAGCAGCCCGCTGGTCGTCGAGCCAGTTGCTACGGTCTTGTACTTC.

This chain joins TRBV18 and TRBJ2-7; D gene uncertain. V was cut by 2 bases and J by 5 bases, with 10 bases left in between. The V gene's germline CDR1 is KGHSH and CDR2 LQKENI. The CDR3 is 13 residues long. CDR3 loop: CASSPFAGNEQYF. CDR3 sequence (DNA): TGTGCCAGCTCACCATTCGCAGGAAACGAGCAGTACTTC.

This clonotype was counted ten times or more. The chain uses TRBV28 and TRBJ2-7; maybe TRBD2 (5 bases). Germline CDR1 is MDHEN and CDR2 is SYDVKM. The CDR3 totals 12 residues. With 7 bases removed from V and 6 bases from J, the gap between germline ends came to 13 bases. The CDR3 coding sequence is TGTGCCAGCACCACATCCGGGATCGAGCAGTACTTC. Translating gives CASTTSGIEQYF.

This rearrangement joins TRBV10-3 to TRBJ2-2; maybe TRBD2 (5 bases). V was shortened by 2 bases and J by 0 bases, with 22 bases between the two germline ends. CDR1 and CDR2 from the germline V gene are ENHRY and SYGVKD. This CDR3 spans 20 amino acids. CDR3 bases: TGTGCCATCAGTGAGGGGAGTCAGTCTTGGCGAGGCGCGAACACCGGGGAGCTGTTTTTT. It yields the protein CAISEGSQSWRGANTGELFF.

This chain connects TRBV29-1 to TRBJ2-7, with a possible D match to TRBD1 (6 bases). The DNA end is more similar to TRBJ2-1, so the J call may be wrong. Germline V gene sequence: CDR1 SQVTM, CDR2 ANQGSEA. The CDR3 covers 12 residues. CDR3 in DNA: TGCAGCGTTGAGACAGGATCCTACGAGCAGTTCTTC. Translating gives CSVETGSYEQFF.

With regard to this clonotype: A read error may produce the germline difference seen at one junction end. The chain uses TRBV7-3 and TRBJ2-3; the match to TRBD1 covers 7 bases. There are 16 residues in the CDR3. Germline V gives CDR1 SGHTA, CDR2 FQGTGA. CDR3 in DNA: TGTGACAGCAGTGACTCACAGGGGATTGGCACAGATACGCAGTATTTT. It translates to CDSSDSQGIGTDTQYF.

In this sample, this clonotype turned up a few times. CDR3 DNA: TGCGCCAGCAGCCAAGATGTAGGGAAAAAACTGTTTTTT. Protein: CASSQDVGKKLFF. This chain uses TRBV4-1 with TRBJ1-4; D gene ambiguous. V gave up 0 bases and J gave up 9 bases, with 8 bases separating them. CDR1 is MGHRA, CDR2 YSYEKL, per germline. CDR3 length: 13 residues.